This T cell receptor beta chain comes out of a study of T cells in Graves' hyperthyroidism and ophthalmopathy (dated by TCRdb to the late 2010s). Regarding the study in general: Peripheral blood was collected at initial diagnosis, before any treatment. TCR V-J signatures able to tell the groups apart were searched for in a discovery cohort of 90 to 100 patients, of whom more than 40 had Graves' ophthalmopathy and about 60 had stable Graves' hyperthyroidism. Prospective prediction of ophthalmopathy was tested in an independent validation cohort consisting of fewer than 20 hyperthyroidism patients and around 17 patients who later progressed to ophthalmopathy. The 100 or so discovery patients were randomly split 7:3 into training and test sets. In addition, the study compared T-cell repertoires in thyroid tissue and in blood from five to seven Graves' hyperthyroidism patients. After blood sampling, hyperthyroidism patients were treated with methimazole at a starting dose of 30 mg daily, and ophthalmopathy patients were treated with high-dose intravenous methylprednisolone. According to the paper, TCR Vbeta CDR3 sequencing was carried out on some 130 peripheral blood samples, which came from approximately 43 ophthalmopathy, around 75 hyperthyroidism and about 17 progressor patients.

What the authors observed across the whole study: Sample size was not statistically predetermined, and investigators were not blinded to group allocation. In validation, the model predicted progression to ophthalmopathy with 55% to 71% sensitivity and over 72% specificity, a median of approximately 6.5 months before onset. A model built on a 13 V-J signature distinguished ophthalmopathy from stable hyperthyroidism, reaching over 85% sensitivity and about 81% specificity in cross-validation and 80%/75% in testing. Most expanded thyroid clonotypes (frequency above 0.001) were also found in blood, which suggests that blood repertoires may mirror thyroid immune responses.

As to this clonotype: It lacks a known antigen. Base quality data are lacking; no much larger clone is found one base away.

TCR beta CDR3 regions were amplified from RNA transcripts. A first-round RT-PCR of the TCR CDR3 used the HTBI primer set with the Qiagen OneStep RT-PCR kit. Libraries were constructed in a second round of multiplex PCR, after which size selection and purification were carried out. Sequencing of the libraries was done on an Illumina HiSeq2000 using paired-end 100 bp reads. The study's processing was this. Raw data were processed with SOAPnuke, discarding reads with adapters, uncalled bases, mean Phred below 15, or no exact constant-primer or identifier match. High-quality paired reads were merged with COPE v1.2.5, and unique nucleotide sequences were defined as clonotypes. Clonotypes were aligned to IMGT TRBV, TRBD and TRBJ reference segments using MiTCR v1.1. Only V-J combinations with frequency above 0.0001, covering approximately 99% of repertoires, were analysed. A TCS score was defined as the ratio between F50 (clonal expansion) and ExV (chaos), using BLOSUM62-based TCRdist between CDR3 peptides within each V-J. Welch's t-statistics and random forest reduced around 550 V-J features to roughly 13, which were used in a naive Bayes classifier (R e1071). TCRdb trimmed the raw reads at Q25, called clones with MiXCR and kept productive beta chains. When rows share a CDR3 protein, they turn into one entry using the most common DNA and genes. The V and J calls follow TCRdb's processing rather than the paper's. The sample includes around 450,000 distinct CDR3 sequences, with approximately 14% observed a single time. 5.3% of the sample lies in the top ten.

Graves' hyperthyroidism was defined as stable when no progression to ophthalmopathy occurred over 18 months of follow-up. Hyperthyroidism patients were aged 18 to 65 years and newly diagnosed, with disease duration of less than 2 months. Patients with uncontrolled infections, other autoimmune diseases, pregnancy or lactation were excluded. Diagnoses were established on the basis of clinical symptoms, serum thyroxine and TRAb, thyroid ultrasound, and orbital computed tomography. PBMCs were isolated from 7.5 to 10 ml of fresh peripheral blood by Ficoll-Paque density gradient centrifugation. Trizol reagent was used to extract total RNA, and RNA quality was then checked on an Agilent 2100 Bioanalyzer. There are 15 amino acids in the CDR3, from cysteine to phenylalanine inclusive. Solely the CDR3 DNA is kept, with 45 bases framed from the first base. The germline V gene sets CDR1 to SQVTM and CDR2 to ANQGSEA. Trimming removed 4 bases from V and 1 base from J; the gene matches leave 6 bases unexplained.

This TCR derives from a woman aged 18-29 years with Graves' hyperthyroidism. This chain joins TRBV29-1 to TRBJ2-5, with 10 junctional bases fitting TRBD2. The material sequenced was blood. The CDR3 reads CSVGSGLAAQETQYF. The bases are TGCAGCGTTGGAAGCGGACTAGCGGCCCAAGAGACCCAGTACTTC. This CDR3, with the reference TRBV29-1 and TRBJ2-5 proteins standing in past its ends, gives the full variable domain SAVISQKPSRDICQRGTSLTIQCQVDSQVTMMFWYRQQPGQSLTLIATANQGSEATYESGFVIDKFPISRPNLTFSTLTVSNMSPEDSSIYLCSVGSGLAAQETQYFGPGTRLLVL.